Listed below are T cell receptor beta chains from one sample, sequenced in a study of Tregs in tolerant kidney transplant recipients. Some clones are missing from TCRdb's copy, which holds only in-frame ones; the method was immunoSEQ multiplex PCR. The data show 54,000 or so clones, around 90% seen once. The sequences come from CD8+ T cells from blood (PBMCs), collected 24 months after the transplant. These receptors came from a human patient who received a combined kidney and bone marrow transplant. Some of the T cells may derive from the graft donor. CDR3s include the opening cysteine and the closing phenylalanine or tryptophan. The D gene is left open where the match is weak. A row's size may be missing; if present it is once, few, many or a size class.

once	TRBV16	TRBJ1-2	TRBD1	CASSHTGGGYGYTF	TGTGCCAGCAGCCATACAGGGGGCGGATATGGCTACACCTTC
-	TRBV27	TRBJ1-2	-	CASTPGNGGYGYTF	TGTGCCAGCACCCCTGGGAACGGGGGCTATGGCTACACCTTC
-	TRBV4-3	TRBJ2-7	TRBD2	CASSHLAGESYEQYF	TGCGCCAGCAGCCACTTAGCGGGGGAGTCCTACGAGCAGTACTTC
-	TRBV23-1	TRBJ2-4	-	CASSHEGELTKNIQYF	TGCGCCAGCAGTCACGAGGGGGAGTTAACCAAAAACATTCAGTACTTC
-	TRBV13	TRBJ1-2	-	CASSLRGMIYGYTF	TGTGCCAGCAGCTTGCGGGGCATGATCTATGGCTACACCTTC
-	TRBV6-5	TRBJ2-7	-	CASSYSWGPNEQYF	TGTGCCAGCAGTTACTCGTGGGGGCCTAACGAGCAGTACTTC
-	TRBV6-4	TRBJ2-1	-	CASSVGESSYNEQFF	TGTGCCAGCAGTGTCGGGGAAAGCTCCTACAATGAGCAGTTCTTC
-	TRBV6-5	TRBJ2-2	-	CASSYGGGGGELFF	TGTGCCAGCAGTTACGGGGGGGGCGGCGGGGAGCTGTTTTTT
-	TRBV29-1	TRBJ2-7	-	CSVEGHKGVNYEQYF	TGCAGCGTTGAAGGTCATAAGGGGGTGAATTACGAGCAGTACTTC
-	TRBV9	TRBJ2-3	TRBD2	CASSSPLRGGPPHTQYF	TGTGCCAGCAGCTCCCCCCTACGGGGGGGACCCCCCCATACGCAGTATTTT
-	TRBV5-6	TRBJ2-7	TRBD2	CASSLWLAGRNYEQYF	TGTGCCAGCAGCTTGTGGCTAGCGGGAAGGAATTACGAGCAGTACTTC
-	TRBV7-9	TRBJ2-1	TRBD2	CASSSLLAGGTSYNEQFF	TGTGCCAGCAGCTCTTTACTAGCGGGAGGCACCTCCTACAATGAGCAGTTCTTC
-	TRBV7-6	TRBJ1-1	TRBD1	CASSIGQGQDTEAFF	TGTGCCAGCAGCATTGGACAGGGGCAGGATACTGAAGCTTTCTTT
-	TRBV27	TRBJ2-2	-	CASSPGQNTGELFF	TGTGCCAGCAGCCCGGGACAAAACACCGGGGAGCTGTTTTTT
-	TRBV5-1	TRBJ1-5	-	CASSLSGGDQPQHF	TGCGCCAGCAGCTTGTCAGGAGGGGATCAGCCCCAGCATTTT
-	TRBV6-6	TRBJ2-3	TRBD1	CASSYYGQGTDTQYF	TGTGCCAGCAGTTATTACGGACAGGGCACAGATACGCAGTATTTT
-	TRBV5-4	TRBJ2-7	TRBD1	CASSFTGGYEQYF	TGTGCCAGCAGCTTCACAGGGGGCTACGAGCAGTACTTC
-	TRBV7-9	TRBJ2-1	TRBD1	CASSLKGQGAYNEQFF	TGTGCCAGCAGCCTAAAAGGACAGGGAGCCTACAATGAGCAGTTCTTC
few	TRBV27	TRBJ1-1	TRBD1	CASSLRTGGMNTEAFF	TGTGCCAGCAGTCTCCGGACAGGGGGAATGAACACTGAAGCTTTCTTT
once	TRBV7-9	TRBJ2-7	-	CASSLFSYEQYF	TGTGCCAGCAGCTTATTCAGTTACGAGCAGTACTTC
-	TRBV28	TRBJ2-7	-	CASSFYGSYEQYF	TGTGCCAGCAGTTTTTACGGGAGCTACGAGCAGTACTTC
-	TRBV30	TRBJ1-1	-	CAWSHVGGNTEAFF	TGTGCCTGGAGCCACGTTGGGGGCAACACTGAAGCTTTCTTT
-	TRBV5-5	TRBJ1-2	TRBD1	CASSWDRGNGYTF	TGTGCCAGCAGCTGGGACAGGGGAAACGGCTACACCTTC
-	TRBV30	TRBJ2-3	-	CAWSENSFTDTQYF	TGTGCCTGGAGTGAAAACAGTTTCACAGATACGCAGTATTTT
-	TRBV7-3	TRBJ2-3	TRBD2	CASSLEGTSGDTQYF	TGTGCCAGCAGCTTAGAGGGGACTAGCGGGGATACGCAGTATTTT
-	TRBV4-1	TRBJ2-1	-	CASSQEYSRSYNEQFF	TGCGCCAGCAGCCAAGAATATAGTCGCTCCTACAATGAGCAGTTCTTC
-	TRBV7-3	TRBJ2-2	-	CASSSTGNTGELFF	TGTGCCAGCAGCTCCACAGGGAACACCGGGGAGCTGTTTTTT
-	TRBV6-1	TRBJ2-1	-	CASGGAGSYNEQFF	TGTGCCAGCGGGGGGGCTGGGTCCTACAATGAGCAGTTCTTC
-	TRBV30	TRBJ1-2	TRBD1	CAWSATGGGGYTF	TGTGCCTGGAGTGCCACAGGGGGGGGAGGCTACACCTTC
-	TRBV30	TRBJ2-6	-	CASEGGAGANVLTF	TGTGCTTCCGAGGGCGGAGCTGGGGCCAACGTCCTGACTTTC
-	TRBV7-6	TRBJ2-3	-	CASSVDLQVGLGPDTQYF	TGTGCCAGCAGCGTAGATTTGCAGGTGGGGTTGGGGCCAGATACGCAGTATTTT
-	TRBV7-8	TRBJ2-7	-	CASSSHSPSYEQYF	TGTGCCAGCAGCTCTCACTCCCCCTCCTACGAGCAGTACTTC
-	TRBV29-1	TRBJ2-2	-	CSVEAGNSGELFF	TGCAGCGTTGAAGCAGGGAATTCCGGGGAGCTGTTTTTT